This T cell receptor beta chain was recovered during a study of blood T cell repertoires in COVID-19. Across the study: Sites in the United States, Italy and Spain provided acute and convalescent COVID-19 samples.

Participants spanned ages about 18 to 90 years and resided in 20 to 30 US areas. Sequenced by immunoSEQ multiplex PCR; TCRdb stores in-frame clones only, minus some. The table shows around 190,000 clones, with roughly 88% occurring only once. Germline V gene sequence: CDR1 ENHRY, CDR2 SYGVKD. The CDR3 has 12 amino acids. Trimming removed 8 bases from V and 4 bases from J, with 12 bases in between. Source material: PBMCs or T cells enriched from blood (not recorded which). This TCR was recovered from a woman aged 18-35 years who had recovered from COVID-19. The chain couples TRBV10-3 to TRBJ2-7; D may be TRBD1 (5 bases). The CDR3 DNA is TGTGCCATCCGACAACAGGAGTACGAGCAGTACTTC. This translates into CAIRQQEYEQYF.